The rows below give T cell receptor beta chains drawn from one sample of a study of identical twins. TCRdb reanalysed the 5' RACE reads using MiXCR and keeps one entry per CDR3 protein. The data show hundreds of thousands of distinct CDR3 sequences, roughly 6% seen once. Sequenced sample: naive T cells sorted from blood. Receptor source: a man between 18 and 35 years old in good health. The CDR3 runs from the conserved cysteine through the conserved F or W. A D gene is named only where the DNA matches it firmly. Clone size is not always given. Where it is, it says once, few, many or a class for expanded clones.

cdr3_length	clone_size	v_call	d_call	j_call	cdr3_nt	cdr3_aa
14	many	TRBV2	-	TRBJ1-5	TGTGCCAGGAGCGATGGGAGTAGCAATCAGCCCCAGCATTTT	CARSDGSSNQPQHF
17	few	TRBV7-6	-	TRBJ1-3	TGTGCCAGCAGCCGATCCCCCGGAGGGGCCTCTGGAAACACCATATATTTT	CASSRSPGGASGNTIYF
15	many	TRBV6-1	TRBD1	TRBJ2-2	TGTGCCACCCCGACCGGGACAGGGAGGACCGGGGAGCTGTTTTTT	CATPTGTGRTGELFF
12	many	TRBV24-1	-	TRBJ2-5	TGTGCCACCAGTGATTTATCCGAGACCCAGTACTTC	CATSDLSETQYF
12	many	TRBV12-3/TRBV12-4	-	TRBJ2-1	TGTGCCAGCACTAAACCGGGGGATGAGCAGTTCTTC	CASTKPGDEQFF
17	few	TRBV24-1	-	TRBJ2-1	TGTGCCACCAGTGATCCCAGGAACTCGCCGGGGCCCCGGGAGCAGTTCTTC	CATSDPRNSPGPREQFF
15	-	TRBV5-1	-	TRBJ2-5	TGCGCCAGCAGCTTGGCTGGGAGGGGGACAGAGACCCAGTACTTC	CASSLAGRGTETQYF
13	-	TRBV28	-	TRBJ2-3	TGTGCCAGCAGTTTGTTGAGCCCAGATACGCAGTATTTT	CASSLLSPDTQYF
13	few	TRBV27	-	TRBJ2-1	TGTGCCAGCAGCCTAAACCCGGTCAATGAGCAGTTCTTC	CASSLNPVNEQFF
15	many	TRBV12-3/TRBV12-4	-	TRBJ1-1	TGTGCCAGCAGTTCTCTTTCCCGGGGGGACACTGAAGCTTTCTTT	CASSSLSRGDTEAFF
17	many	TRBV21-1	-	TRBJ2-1	TGTGCCAGCAGCAAAGGTCCTTTGGACAGGGACAACAATGAGCAGTTCTTC	CASSKGPLDRDNNEQFF
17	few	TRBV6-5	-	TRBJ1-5	TGTGCCAGCAGTTACTCCAAAGGGGCGGGGGGCAATCAGCCCCAGCATTTT	CASSYSKGAGGNQPQHF
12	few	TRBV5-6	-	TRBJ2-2	TGTGCCAGCAGCTTAGCGGTCCGGGAGCTGTTTTTT	CASSLAVRELFF
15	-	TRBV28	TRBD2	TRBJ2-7	TGTGCCAGCAGCACTAGCGGGAGAGGCTCCTACGAGCAGTACTTC	CASSTSGRGSYEQYF
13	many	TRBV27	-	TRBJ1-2	TGTGCCAGCTCAAACAGGGATCTGCGTGGCTACACCTTC	CASSNRDLRGYTF
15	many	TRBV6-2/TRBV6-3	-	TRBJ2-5	TGTGCCAGCAGTTACGAGAGGCAGAAACAAGAGACCCAGTACTTC	CASSYERQKQETQYF
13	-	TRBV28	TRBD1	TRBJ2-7	TGTGCCAGCAGGACCGGGACAGCGAACCAGCAGTACTTC	CASRTGTANQQYF
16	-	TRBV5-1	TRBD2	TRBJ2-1	TGCGCCAGCAGCTTCCTAGCGGGAGGGGCAAAGGATGAGCAGTTCTTC	CASSFLAGGAKDEQFF
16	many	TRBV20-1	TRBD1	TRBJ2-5	TGCAGTGCTGGGACAGGCCGTCCGAGCGGCCAAGAGACCCAGTACTTC	CSAGTGRPSGQETQYF
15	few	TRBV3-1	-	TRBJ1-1	TGTGCCAGCAGCCAAGATACGGCAGCAGGAGATGAAGCTTTCTTT	CASSQDTAAGDEAFF
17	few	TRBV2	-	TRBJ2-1	TGTGCCAGCAGTGAAGTCGGCGCGGGCCTTCCATACAATGAGCAGTTCTTC	CASSEVGAGLPYNEQFF
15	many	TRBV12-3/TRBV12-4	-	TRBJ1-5	TGTGCCAGCAGTTTGAGTGCCGGAAACAATCAGCCCCAGCATTTT	CASSLSAGNNQPQHF
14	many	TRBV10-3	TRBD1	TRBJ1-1	TGTGCCATCAGAAAGGACAGGGTTGGGACTGAAGCTTTCTTT	CAIRKDRVGTEAFF
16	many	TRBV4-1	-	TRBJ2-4	TGCGCCAGCAGCCAAGATTGGGGTCTAGCCAAAAACATTCAGTACTTC	CASSQDWGLAKNIQYF
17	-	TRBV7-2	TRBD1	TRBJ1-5	TGTGCCAGCAGCTTAAGGGCAGGGGGATATAGCAATCAGCCCCAGCATTTT	CASSLRAGGYSNQPQHF
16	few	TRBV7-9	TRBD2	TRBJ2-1	TGTGCCAGCCTGGGAGGCGGGAGCGGTTCCTACAATGAGCAGTTCTTC	CASLGGGSGSYNEQFF
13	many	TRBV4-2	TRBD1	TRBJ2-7	TGTGCCAGCAAGGACAGGGTGATGGGAGAGCAGTACTTC	CASKDRVMGEQYF
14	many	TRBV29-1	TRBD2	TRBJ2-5	TGCAGCGTTGAAGGAGCCAGCGGGAGCGAGACCCAGTACTTC	CSVEGASGSETQYF
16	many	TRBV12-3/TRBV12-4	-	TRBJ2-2	TGTGCCAGCAGGGCCCTGGGCAGGGGCAACACCGGGGAGCTGTTTTTT	CASRALGRGNTGELFF
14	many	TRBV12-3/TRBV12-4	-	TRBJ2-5	TGTGCCAGCAGTTTAGTGGGGCCAGCAGAGACCCAGTACTTC	CASSLVGPAETQYF
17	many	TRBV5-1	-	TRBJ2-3	TGCGCCAGCAGCTGGATAGGGACTGATCAGAACACAGATACGCAGTATTTT	CASSWIGTDQNTDTQYF
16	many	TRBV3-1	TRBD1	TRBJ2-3	TGTGCCAGCAGCCAACGGTCACAGGGGAAGGCAGATACGCAGTATTTT	CASSQRSQGKADTQYF
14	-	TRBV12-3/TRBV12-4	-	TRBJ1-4	TGTGCCAGCAGTTGGCAGAGGGCGGGGGAAAAACTGTTTTTT	CASSWQRAGEKLFF
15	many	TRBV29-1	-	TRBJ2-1	TGCAGCGTTGAAATCGCGGGCCTTTCCTACAATGAGCAGTTCTTC	CSVEIAGLSYNEQFF
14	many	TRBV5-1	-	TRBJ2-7	TGCGCCAGCAGCTTGGCCCAGGGAGCGTACGAGCAGTACTTC	CASSLAQGAYEQYF
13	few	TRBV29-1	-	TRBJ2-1	TGCAGCGCTGTAGCGACCTCCTACAATGAGCAGTTCTTC	CSAVATSYNEQFF
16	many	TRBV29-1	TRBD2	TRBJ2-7	TGCAGCGTTGTCCCCTTAACTAGCGGGAGTCTCTACGAGCAGTACTTC	CSVVPLTSGSLYEQYF
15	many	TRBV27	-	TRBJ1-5	TGTGCCAGCAGTTCCGGGACGGATAGCAATCAGCCCCAGCATTTT	CASSSGTDSNQPQHF
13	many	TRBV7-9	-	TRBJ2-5	TGTGCCAGCAGCTTATCCCAGGGGAAGACCCAGTACTTC	CASSLSQGKTQYF
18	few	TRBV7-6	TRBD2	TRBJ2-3	TGTGCCAGCAGCTCCCGAGATAGCGGGAGGGTAGACACAGATACGCAGTATTTT	CASSSRDSGRVDTDTQYF
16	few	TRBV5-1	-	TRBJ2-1	TGCGCCAGCAGCCTCGTCCTGGCGGGCTCCTACAATGAGCAGTTCTTC	CASSLVLAGSYNEQFF
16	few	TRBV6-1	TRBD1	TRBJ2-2	TGTGCCAGCAGTCCCCAACAGGGGGCAGTCACCGGGGAGCTGTTTTTT	CASSPQQGAVTGELFF
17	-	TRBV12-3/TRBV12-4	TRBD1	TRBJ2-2	TGTGCCAGCACCCGGACAGGGGGCGAGGTCAGGGCCGGGGAGCTGTTTTTT	CASTRTGGEVRAGELFF
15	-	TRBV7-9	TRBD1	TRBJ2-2	TGTGCCAGCAGCCTTCAGGGGGCTTACACCGGGGAGCTGTTTTTT	CASSLQGAYTGELFF
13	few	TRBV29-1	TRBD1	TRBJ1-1	TGCAGCGTTAAAACAGGGGGGAACACTGAAGCTTTCTTT	CSVKTGGNTEAFF
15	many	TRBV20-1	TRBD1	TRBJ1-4	TGCAGTGCTAGCGACAGGGGCCCAACTAATGAAAAACTGTTTTTT	CSASDRGPTNEKLFF
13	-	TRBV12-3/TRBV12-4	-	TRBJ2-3	TGTGCCAGCATTTTGATTGGCACAGATACGCAGTATTTT	CASILIGTDTQYF
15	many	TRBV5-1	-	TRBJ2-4	TGCGCCAGCAGCTTGGAGGCCGGACCAGGGAACATTCAGTACTTC	CASSLEAGPGNIQYF